The 17 T cell receptor beta chains in this list originate from one sample, sequenced in a study of post-analysis software for immune sequencing data. Study-level results: A handful of TRBV segments were significantly more frequent in patients than in controls. TRBV5-6, TRBV5-1 and TRBV20-1 were among these segments.

These receptors have no identified antigens. TCR beta cDNA libraries had unique molecular identifiers. One entry per CDR3 protein results from TCRdb running MiXCR on the PCR reads. The sample consists of about 460,000 distinct CDR3 sequences, less than 45% of them appearing once. Sequenced material: blood. The receptors originated from a girl aged 5-17 years with multiple sclerosis.

The chain couples TRBV6-2 or TRBV6-3 to TRBJ2-7; the match to TRBD2 covers 14 bases. In germline, CDR1 is MNHEY, CDR2 SVGEGT. This CDR3 contains 17 residues. The junction had 4 bases not matched to a gene; V was cut back by 0 bases and J by 3 bases. The DNA for the CDR3 is TGTGCCAGCAGTTACTCCCCGACTAGCGGGGGGGTCTACGAGCAGTACTTC. Residues: CASSYSPTSGGVYEQYF.

The chain has TRBV25-1 and TRBJ2-7, with 10 bases that match TRBD2. The J call may be wrong; the DNA end is better matched by TRBJ2-5. Germline CDR1 MGHDK, CDR2 SYGVNS. The CDR3 has 15 residues. This chain's CDR3 is CASSSGRLAGETQYF. In DNA, the CDR3 is TGTGCCAGCAGTTCCGGCCGACTAGCGGGAGAGACCCAGTACTTC.

This chain joins TRBV20-1 and TRBJ2-2; TRBD1 is a possible D gene (5 bases). Germline V gene data show CDR1 as DFQATT and CDR2 as SNEGSKA (reference sequence). V dropped 3 bases and J dropped 6 bases, with 11 bases sitting between them. The CDR3 consists of 13 residues. CDR3 nucleotides: TGCAGTGCTAGTTTGGGCAGGGCCGGGGAGCTGTTTTTT. It codes for CSASLGRAGELFF.

J is TRBJ2-1 and V is TRBV28, with D tentatively TRBD2 (5 bases). The CDR3 length is 14 residues. Germline V gene data show CDR1 as MDHEN and CDR2 as SYDVKM. Trimming removed 6 bases from V and 9 bases from J, with 18 bases in between. CDR3 DNA sequence: TGTGCCAGCAGGGGAGCGGTGAAACTCAGTGAGCAGTTCTTC. Protein product: CASRGAVKLSEQFF. Combining the CDR3 with reference TRBV28 and TRBJ2-1 gives the whole variable domain DVKVTQSSRYLVKRTGEKVFLECVQDMDHENMFWYRQDPGLGLRLIYFSYDVKMKEKGDIPEGYSVSREKKERFSLILESASTNQTSMYLCASRGAVKLSEQFFGPGTRLTVL.

The V call is TRBV7-8, the J call TRBJ1-2; possible D gene TRBD1, 6 bases. Germline V gene lookup returns CDR1 SGHVS and CDR2 FQNEAQ. Trimming stripped 1 base from V and 2 bases from J, with 17 bases between. The CDR3 has 17 residues. The CDR3 sequence: CASSLGSSQGANYGYTF. CDR3 coding DNA: TGTGCCAGCAGCTTAGGGTCGTCACAGGGAGCCAACTATGGCTACACCTTC.

This chain's CDR3 is CASSFSSGSGTDTQYF. The DNA of the CDR3 is TGTGCCAGCAGCTTCTCTAGCGGGAGTGGAACAGATACGCAGTATTTT. This chain connects TRBV7-3 to TRBJ2-3, with 10 bases that match TRBD2. The length of the CDR3 is 16 residues. From germline, CDR1 is SGHTA and CDR2 FQGTGA. The trim removed 3 bases at V and 3 bases at J, leaving 6 bases unmatched.

The V and J genes are TRBV10-3 and TRBJ1-1, with D possibly being TRBD1 (5 bases). The CDR3 is 16 amino acids. Germline V gene lookup returns CDR1 ENHRY and CDR2 SYGVKD. V dropped 4 bases and J dropped 1 base, with 16 bases sitting between them. The chain's CDR3 is CAISGNPTQGNTEAFF. The DNA of the CDR3 is TGTGCCATCAGTGGCAATCCGACTCAGGGGAACACTGAAGCTTTCTTT.

The chain is built from TRBV20-1 and TRBJ2-3, with 9 bases aligning to TRBD1. The germline CDR1 and CDR2 sequences are DFQATT and SNEGSKA (reference sequence). This CDR3 has 12 amino acids. With V trimmed by 5 bases and J by 6 bases, 3 bases remained unmatched. The CDR3 DNA reads as TGCAGTGCTCCACAGGGGGCTGATACGCAGTATTTT. It is translated as CSAPQGADTQYF.

This clonotype came up a few times. The chain is built from TRBV10-3 and TRBJ2-1, with TRBD1 as a possible D gene (5 bases). This CDR3 comprises 14 residues. The germline V and J ends were trimmed by 1 base and 8 bases, with 12 bases remaining between them. Germline CDR1 reads ENHRY; CDR2 reads SYGVKD. DNA of the CDR3: TGTGCCATCAGTGAGTGGGGCGGCAGGGATGAGCAGTTCTTC. Translated: CAISEWGGRDEQFF.

This sequence joins TRBV5-1 and TRBJ2-1; 11 nucleotides agree with TRBD2. The CDR3 sequence is 14 residues long. The ends lost 4 bases at V and 7 bases at J; junction bases unmatched: 4. In germline, CDR1 is SGHRS, CDR2 YFSETQ. CDR3 residues: CASSDSGRGNEQFF. DNA of the CDR3: TGCGCCAGCAGCGATAGCGGGAGGGGTAATGAGCAGTTCTTC.

This sequence joins TRBV11-2 and TRBJ2-3; TRBD1 is a possible D gene (6 bases). V was pared by 2 bases and J by 1 base, with 13 bases between. CDR1 and CDR2 from the germline V gene are SGHAT and FQNNGV. The CDR3 totals 16 residues. The DNA for the CDR3 is TGTGCCAGCAGCTTACTGGGGGCCCCCGGCACAGATACGCAGTATTTT. This sequence encodes CASSLLGAPGTDTQYF.

The chain employs TRBV7-9 and TRBJ2-3; D might be TRBD1 or TRBD2, each matching 5 bases. The CDR3 is made up of 14 amino acids. Germline V CDR1 and CDR2: SEHNR, FQNEAQ (reference sequence). Trimming pared 0 bases from V and 2 bases from J, leaving 6 bases between. As DNA, the CDR3 is TGTGCCAGCAGCTTAGCGGGGGTCACAGATACGCAGTATTTT. Translation gives CASSLAGVTDTQYF.

The J gene is TRBJ2-7, the V gene TRBV12-3 or TRBV12-4, with D perhaps matching TRBD2 (6 bases). The J call is doubtful: the DNA matches TRBJ2-5 better. This CDR3 region has 15 residues. CDR3 residues: CASSLGAGNQETQYF. As DNA, the CDR3 is TGTGCCAGCAGTTTAGGAGCGGGCAACCAAGAGACCCAGTACTTC.

The J gene is TRBJ1-2, the V gene TRBV10-3; TRBD1 matches at 9 bases. The V gene's germline CDR1 is ENHRY and CDR2 SYGVKD. V dropped 0 bases and J dropped 4; count of bases not matched to a gene: 6. The CDR3 totals 16 residues. This CDR3 reads CAISESEQGAFYGYTF. CDR3 DNA sequence: TGTGCCATCAGTGAGTCTGAACAGGGGGCTTTCTATGGCTACACCTTC.

This clonotype was seen only a few times. The V gene is TRBV12-3 or TRBV12-4, the J gene TRBJ2-7; D remains ambiguous. The last part of the DNA fits TRBJ2-5 better; the J call may be wrong. This CDR3 contains 11 residues. Here the CDR3 DNA reads TGTGCCAGCAGCCTCCCCGGGACCCAGTACTTC. Translated: CASSLPGTQYF.

This clonotype was observed a few times. The chain has TRBV12-3 or TRBV12-4 and TRBJ2-7, with D possibly matching TRBD1 (7 bases). CDR3 length: 14 residues. With 5 bases removed from V and 6 bases from J, the gap between germline ends came to 17 bases. This chain's CDR3 is CASSPDRQGGEQYF. CDR3 nucleotides: TGTGCCAGCAGTCCCGACCGGCAGGGGGGCGAGCAGTACTTC.

The rearrangement joins TRBV5-6 to TRBJ1-2; D is unclear. V dropped 4 bases and J dropped 0 bases, with 16 bases sitting between them. Germline-derived CDR1 and CDR2 are SGHDT and YYEEEE. This CDR3 has 16 residues. The CDR3 here is CASSPETEMTNYGYTF. The DNA for the CDR3 is TGTGCCAGCAGCCCGGAGACGGAAATGACTAACTATGGCTACACCTTC.